This section outlines one T cell receptor beta chain sequence together with its context. Its cognate antigen is unknown. This CDR3 has 14 amino acids. The V gene's germline CDR1 is LNHDA and CDR2 SQIVND (reference sequence). V lost 3 bases to trimming and J lost 8 bases, with 16 bases between them. This sample is drawn from a study of T cells in localized non-small cell lung cancer. Study-wide points: Heterogeneity is still possible, as just one tumor region was sequenced. Higher blood T cell density tracked longer overall survival. Turning up in adjacent lung were a median approximately 57 of the top 100 tumor clones. T cell clonality was highest in uninvolved adjacent lung, above tumor.

The method was immunoSEQ multiplex PCR; TCRdb's version includes in-frame clones alone and lacks a portion of them. The table shows 35,000 to 50,000 clones, with roughly 77% occurring only once. The source of this sequence is a woman aged 35-70 years with stage II squamous cell lung carcinoma. The rearrangement uses TRBV19 and TRBJ1-2; a possible D gene is TRBD1 (5 bases). Sequencing was performed on PBMCs, taken before any cancer treatment. CDR3: CASSIEQDRGGYTF. The CDR3, as DNA: TGTGCCAGTAGTATTGAACAGGATCGTGGCGGCTACACCTTC.